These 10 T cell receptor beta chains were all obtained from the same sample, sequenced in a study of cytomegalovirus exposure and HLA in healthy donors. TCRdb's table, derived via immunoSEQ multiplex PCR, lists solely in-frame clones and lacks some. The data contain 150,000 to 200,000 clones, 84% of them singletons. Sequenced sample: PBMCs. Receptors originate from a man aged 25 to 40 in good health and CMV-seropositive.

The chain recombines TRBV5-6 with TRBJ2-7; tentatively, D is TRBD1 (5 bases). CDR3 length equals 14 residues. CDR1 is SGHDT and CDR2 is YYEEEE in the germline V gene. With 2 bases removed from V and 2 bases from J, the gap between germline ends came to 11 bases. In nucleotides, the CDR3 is TGTGCCAGCAGCTTTTCTTTACAGGCCTACGAGCAGTACTTC. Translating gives CASSFSLQAYEQYF.

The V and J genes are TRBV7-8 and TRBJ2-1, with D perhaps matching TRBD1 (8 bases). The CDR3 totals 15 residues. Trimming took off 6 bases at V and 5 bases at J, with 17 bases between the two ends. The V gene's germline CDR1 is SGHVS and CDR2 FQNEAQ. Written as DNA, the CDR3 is TGTGCCAGCAGTCAAGGACAGGGAGGGCACAATGAGCAGTTCTTC. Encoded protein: CASSQGQGGHNEQFF. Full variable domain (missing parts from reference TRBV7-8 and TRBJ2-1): GAGVSQSPRYKVAKRGQDVALRCDPISGHVSLFWYQQALGQGPEFLTYFQNEAQLDKSGLPSDRFFAERPEGSVSTLKIQRTQQEDSAVYLCASSQGQGGHNEQFFGPGTRLTVL.

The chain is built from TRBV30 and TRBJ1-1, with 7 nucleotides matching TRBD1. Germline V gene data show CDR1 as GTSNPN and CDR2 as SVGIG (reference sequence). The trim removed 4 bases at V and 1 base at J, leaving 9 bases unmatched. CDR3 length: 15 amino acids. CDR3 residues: CAWKTGQQENTEAFF. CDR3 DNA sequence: TGTGCCTGGAAGACAGGGCAACAAGAGAACACTGAAGCTTTCTTT.

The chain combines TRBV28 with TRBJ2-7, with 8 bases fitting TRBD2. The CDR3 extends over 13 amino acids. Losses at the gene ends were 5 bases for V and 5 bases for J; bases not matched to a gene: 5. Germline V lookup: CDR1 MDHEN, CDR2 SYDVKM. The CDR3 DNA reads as TGTGCCAGCAGTCTCGGGACTAGACACGAGCAGTACTTC. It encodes CASSLGTRHEQYF.

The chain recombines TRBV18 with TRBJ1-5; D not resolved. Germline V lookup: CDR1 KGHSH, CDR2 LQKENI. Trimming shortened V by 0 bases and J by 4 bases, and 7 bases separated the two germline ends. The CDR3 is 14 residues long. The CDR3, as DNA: TGTGCCAGCTCACCACCGGGCGGGAATCAGCCCCAGCATTTT. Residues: CASSPPGGNQPQHF.

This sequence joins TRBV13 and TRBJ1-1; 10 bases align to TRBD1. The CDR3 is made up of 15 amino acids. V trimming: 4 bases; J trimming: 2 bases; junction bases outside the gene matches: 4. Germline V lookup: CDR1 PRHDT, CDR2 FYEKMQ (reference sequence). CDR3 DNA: TGTGCCAGCAGCTCGACAGGGGGCGTAAACACTGAAGCTTTCTTT. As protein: CASSSTGGVNTEAFF.

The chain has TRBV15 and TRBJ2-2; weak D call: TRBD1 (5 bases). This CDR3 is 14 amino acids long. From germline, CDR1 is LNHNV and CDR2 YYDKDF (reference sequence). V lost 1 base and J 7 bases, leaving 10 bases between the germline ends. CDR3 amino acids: CATSRVKGIGELFF. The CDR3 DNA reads TGTGCCACCAGCAGAGTGAAGGGGATCGGGGAGCTGTTTTTT.

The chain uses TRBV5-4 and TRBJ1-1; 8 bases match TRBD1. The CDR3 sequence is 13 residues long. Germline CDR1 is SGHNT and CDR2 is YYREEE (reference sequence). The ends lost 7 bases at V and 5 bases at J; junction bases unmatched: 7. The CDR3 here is CASRRDRGTEAFF. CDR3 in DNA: TGTGCCAGCCGACGTGACAGGGGAACTGAAGCTTTCTTT.

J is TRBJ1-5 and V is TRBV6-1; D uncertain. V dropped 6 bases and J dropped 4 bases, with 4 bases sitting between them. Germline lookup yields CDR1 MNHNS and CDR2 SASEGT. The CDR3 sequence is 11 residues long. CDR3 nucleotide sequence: TGTGCCAGCAGCCTTAATCAGCCCCAGCATTTT. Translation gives CASSLNQPQHF.

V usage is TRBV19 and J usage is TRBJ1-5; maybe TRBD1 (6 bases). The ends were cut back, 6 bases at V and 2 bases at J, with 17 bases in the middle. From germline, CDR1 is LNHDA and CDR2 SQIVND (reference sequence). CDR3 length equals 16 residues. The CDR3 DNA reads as TGTGCCAGTAGGATACAGGGAGGCGAGGGCAATCAGCCCCAGCATTTT. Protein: CASRIQGGEGNQPQHF.